The rows below give T cell receptor beta chains drawn from one sample of a study of blood T cell repertoires in COVID-19. This table comes from immunoSEQ multiplex PCR, and its TCRdb copy is limited to in-frame clones, with some not included. This table holds over 300,000 clones, around 90% found once. The sequencing sample was made of PBMCs or T cells enriched from blood (not recorded which). These receptors all come from a woman aged 30 to 39 who had recovered from COVID-19. CDR3s include the opening cysteine and the closing phenylalanine or tryptophan. D genes are given only for firm matches. The size field is filled for only some rows; it gives once, few, many or a size class.

>NA|TRBV30|TRBJ2-7|TRBD2
TGTGCCTGGAGTCCGGGAGGGAGCCCTACCGAGCAGTACTTC
CAWSPGGSPTEQYF
>once|TRBV15|TRBJ1-5|TRBD1
TGTGCCACCAGCAGAGTCCGGGACAGGGGCAATCAGCCCCAGCATTTT
CATSRVRDRGNQPQHF
>NA|TRBV7-3|TRBJ2-3|NA
TGTGCCAGCAGCTTCTCGCAGGGGCACGCAGATACGCAGTATTTT
CASSFSQGHADTQYF
>NA|TRBV14|TRBJ1-2|TRBD1
TGTGCCAGCAGCGCTACAGGGGGCGGAAGCTATGGCTACACCTTC
CASSATGGGSYGYTF
>few|TRBV2|TRBJ1-4|NA
TGTGCCAGCAGCCCGGACTTAACTGAAAAACTGTTTTTT
CASSPDLTEKLFF
>NA|TRBV7-9|TRBJ1-6|TRBD1
TGTGCCAGCAGCTTAGAGTCGGGGACAGCCAATTCACCCCTCCACTTT
CASSLESGTANSPLHF
>NA|TRBV19|TRBJ1-1|NA
TGTGCCAGTAGTATAGCGTTTAGCTCTGAAGCTTTCTTT
CASSIAFSSEAFF
>NA|TRBV7-6|TRBJ1-4|TRBD1
TGTGCCAGCAGCTTTAGGACAGGGGGGGATGAAAAACTGTTTTTT
CASSFRTGGDEKLFF
>NA|TRBV30|TRBJ1-2|TRBD1
TGTGCCTGGAGTACCAGACAGGGGGGGTACTATGGCTACACCTTC
CAWSTRQGGYYGYTF
>NA|TRBV6-5|TRBJ1-1|TRBD1
TGTGCCAGCACCACAGGGACAGGCCTAAGATTTTCAGCTTTCTTT
CASTTGTGLRFSAFF
>NA|TRBV29-1|TRBJ1-1|NA
TGCGGGGGGGGGACCACTGAAGCTTTCTTT
CGGGTTEAFF
>NA|TRBV27|TRBJ1-5|TRBD1
TGTGCCAGCAGTTTAGGTCAGGGGGATAACATCAATCAGCCCCAGCATTTT
CASSLGQGDNINQPQHF
>NA|TRBV11-3|TRBJ2-5|NA
TGTGCCAGCAGCACCAGGGCCGGTGAGACCCAGTACTTC
CASSTRAGETQYF
>NA|TRBV30|TRBJ1-3|NA
TGTGCCTGGCAAACAGGGATCTCTGGAAACACCATATATTTT
CAWQTGISGNTIYF
>NA|TRBV7-6|TRBJ1-2|NA
TGTGCCAGCAGCCCGGAGACAGCTAACTATGGCTACACCTTC
CASSPETANYGYTF
>NA|TRBV7-9|TRBJ2-1|NA
TGTGCCAGCAGCTCAACCCCCGCGGCCACCAATGAGCAGTTCTTC
CASSSTPAATNEQFF
>NA|TRBV7-9|TRBJ1-2|NA
TGTGCCAGCAGCCCGGGGAGGGGAGCTAACTATGGCTACACCTTC
CASSPGRGANYGYTF
>once|TRBV10-2|TRBJ2-3|NA
TGCGCCAGCAGGAGGCCCCCGGGACTCGCAAACACAGATACGCAGTATTTT
CASRRPPGLANTDTQYF
>NA|TRBV30|TRBJ2-7|TRBD1
TGTGCCTGGGACACCGGGACAGGGTCGTACGAGCAGTACTTC
CAWDTGTGSYEQYF
>NA|TRBV7-3|TRBJ1-2|TRBD1
TGTGCCAGCAGCTGGACATCGACAGGGGAAGGCTACACCTTC
CASSWTSTGEGYTF
>NA|TRBV7-6|TRBJ1-5|TRBD1
TGTGCCAGCAGCTTAGGACAGGGGGCAGGACAGCCCCAGCATTTT
CASSLGQGAGQPQHF
>NA|TRBV2|TRBJ1-1|NA
TGTGCCAGCAACCCTACGAGGACTGAAGCTTTCTTT
CASNPTRTEAFF
>NA|TRBV6-5|TRBJ1-5|NA
TGTGCCAGCAGTTCCGCCAGTAGCAATCAGCCCCAGCATTTT
CASSSASSNQPQHF
>NA|TRBV10-1|TRBJ1-2|NA
TGCGCCAGCAGTGAGTCCCCTAGGGCGGGAAACTATGGCTACACCTTC
CASSESPRAGNYGYTF
>NA|TRBV4-1|TRBJ2-1|TRBD2
TGCGCCAGCAGCCCGATAGGGCGGGGGGATAAGAATGAGCAGTTCTTC
CASSPIGRGDKNEQFF
>NA|TRBV27|TRBJ1-2|TRBD1
TGTGCCAGCAGTTTAAGTACAGGGGGATCCTATGGCTACACCTTC
CASSLSTGGSYGYTF
>NA|TRBV5-1|TRBJ2-5|TRBD2
TGCGCCAGCAGCTTGGGGGGGACTAAGTTAGAGACCCAGTACTTC
CASSLGGTKLETQYF
>NA|TRBV9|TRBJ2-5|TRBD2
TGTGCCAGCAGCGTATCCCCTCTACTAGCGGGGGGGGAACAAGAGACCCAGTACTTC
CASSVSPLLAGGEQETQYF
>NA|TRBV30|TRBJ1-1|NA
TGTGCCTGGACATCGAGGCAAAACACTGAAGCTTTCTTT
CAWTSRQNTEAFF
>NA|TRBV30|TRBJ2-7|TRBD1
TGTGCCTGGTCACTGGGACAGGGAATCCAGGGGCAGTACTTC
CAWSLGQGIQGQYF
>NA|TRBV3-1/TRBV3-2|TRBJ1-4|NA
TGTGCCAGCAGCCCGGAGCCCCGGGAAAAACTGTTTTTT
CASSPEPREKLFF
>NA|TRBV5-4|TRBJ1-1|TRBD1
TGTGCCAGCAGCCGACAGGGGGCGCGGGACACTGAAGCTTTCTTT
CASSRQGARDTEAFF
>NA|TRBV30|TRBJ1-2|NA
TGTGCCCGGAGGGGGAGGGGCGGGGAAAATGGCTATGGCTACACCTTC
CARRGRGGENGYGYTF
>NA|TRBV10-2|TRBJ2-1|NA
TGCGCCAGCAGTGAGAGTTCGCGGGGGCTCACCTACAATGAGCAGTTCTTC
CASSESSRGLTYNEQFF
>NA|TRBV19|TRBJ2-5|NA
TGTGCCAGTAGTAGTCACGGGGGCCAAGAGACCCAGTACTTC
CASSSHGGQETQYF
>NA|TRBV19|TRBJ2-2|NA
TGTGCCAGTAGTATCTCTGTGAACACCGGGGAGCTGTTTTTT
CASSISVNTGELFF
>NA|TRBV7-9|TRBJ1-1|NA
TGTGCCAGCAGCCCGTGGTCTAGACCCTTTGAAGCTTTCTTT
CASSPWSRPFEAFF
>NA|TRBV5-1|TRBJ1-2|TRBD1
TGCGCCAGCAGCCAACAGGGGGACTATGGCTACACCTTC
CASSQQGDYGYTF
>NA|TRBV2|TRBJ1-5|TRBD1
TGTGCCAGCAGGTCGGAGCAGGGGGGCAATCAGCCCCAGCATTTT
CASRSEQGGNQPQHF
>NA|TRBV6-6|TRBJ1-5|NA
TGTGCCAGCAGTTACCTGGGGCAGTCCAATCAGCCCCAGCATTTT
CASSYLGQSNQPQHF
>NA|TRBV30|TRBJ2-2|NA
TGTGCCTGGAGTGTAGAGGTCGGGGAGCTGTTTTTT
CAWSVEVGELFF
>NA|TRBV5-6|TRBJ1-6|NA
TGTGCCAGCAGCTTCTCAGGAAACTATAATTCACCCCTCCACTTT
CASSFSGNYNSPLHF
>NA|TRBV19|TRBJ2-6|NA
TGTGCCAGTAGTATTAAAAGAAGAGCTTCTGGGGCCAACGTCCTGACTTTC
CASSIKRRASGANVLTF
>NA|TRBV6-4|TRBJ2-3|NA
TGTGCCAGCAGTGCCACTCGCGGGGCAGATACGCAGTATTTT
CASSATRGADTQYF
>NA|TRBV6-2/TRBV6-3|TRBJ1-2|NA
TGTGCCAGCAGTTACCCGGACAGTCCCTCTAACTATGGCTACACCTTC
CASSYPDSPSNYGYTF
>NA|TRBV30|TRBJ1-1|NA
TGTGCCTCGAGGGGGGGTAGGGACACTGAAGCTTTCTTT
CASRGGRDTEAFF
>NA|TRBV3-1/TRBV3-2|TRBJ2-2|TRBD1
TGTGCCAGCAGCCCTTACAGGGGGCGAGCCGGGGAGCTGTTTTTT
CASSPYRGRAGELFF
>NA|TRBV29-1|TRBJ1-5|TRBD1
TGCAGCGTCGCAGGGGGCGCCGGAAGCAATCAGCCCCAGCATTTT
CSVAGGAGSNQPQHF
>NA|TRBV2|TRBJ1-5|NA
TGTGCCAGCAGTCGGGGTACCGTCAATCAGCCCCAGCATTTT
CASSRGTVNQPQHF
>NA|TRBV5-6|TRBJ1-3|NA
TGTGCCAGCAGCCCGGGACTGGTCGCTGGAAACACCATATATTTT
CASSPGLVAGNTIYF
>once|TRBV5-4|TRBJ1-1|NA
TGTGCCAGCAGCTTGGGAAGGGTCAGTGACAGCCCAGGGGCTGAAGCTTTCTTT
CASSLGRVSDSPGAEAFF
>NA|TRBV19|TRBJ2-1|NA
TGTGCCAGTAGTATCCCCGGTTCCTACAATGAGCAGTTCTTC
CASSIPGSYNEQFF
>few|TRBV5-1|TRBJ2-1|NA
TGCGCCAGCAGCTTGGATCCAGCGGCTAACAATGAGCAGTTCTTC
CASSLDPAANNEQFF
>NA|TRBV6-5|TRBJ2-3|NA
TGTGCCAGCAGAACGTCAGCAGATACGCAGTATTTT
CASRTSADTQYF
>NA|TRBV2|TRBJ1-5|NA
TGTGCCAGCACCGAGGACATCTATAGCAATCAGCCCCAGCATTTT
CASTEDIYSNQPQHF
>NA|TRBV3-1/TRBV3-2|TRBJ1-2|TRBD1
TGTGCCAGCAGCCAAGCCGGGACAGGGGAAGGCTACACCTTC
CASSQAGTGEGYTF
>NA|TRBV5-5|TRBJ1-5|TRBD1
TGTGCCAGCAGTCCGGGACAGGGGGCTTTCAGGGCCCAGCATTTT
CASSPGQGAFRAQHF
>once|TRBV27|TRBJ1-2|TRBD1
TGTGCCAGCAGGACAGGGGGCTCGGGTGGCTACACCTTC
CASRTGGSGGYTF
>NA|TRBV7-9|TRBJ1-1|TRBD1
TGTGCCAGCAGCCTTGGACAGGGGGCGACTGAAGCTTTCTTT
CASSLGQGATEAFF